The 10 T cell receptor beta chains below come from one sample, sequenced in a study of blood T cell repertoires in COVID-19. Repertoires were generated with immunoSEQ multiplex PCR, while TCRdb's copy carries only in-frame clones and drops some. The sample contains 250,000 to 350,000 clones, over 75% of which appear only once. Sequenced: peripheral blood. The receptor set was obtained from a woman in her 30s with COVID-19, enrolled during active disease.

As DNA, the CDR3 is TGTGCCAGCAGCCAAGTGAGTTTGGCGGGAGACAATGAGCAGTTCTTC. Amino acids: CASSQVSLAGDNEQFF. The chain carries TRBV4-2 and TRBJ2-1, with 7 bases identical to TRBD2. The CDR3 extends over 16 amino acids. Germline loops: CDR1 LGHNA, CDR2 YNFKEQ. The V segment lost 1 base and the J segment 5 bases; nucleotides outside the gene matches: 8.

This chain links TRBV27 with TRBJ2-1, with 9 bases fitting TRBD2. There are 16 residues in the CDR3. CDR1 is MNHEY and CDR2 is SMNVEV in the germline V gene (reference sequence). V dropped 8 bases and J dropped 0; count of bases not matched to a gene: 8. The CDR3 coding sequence is TGTGCCAGCCGCGTTAGCGGGAGTCCCTCCTACAATGAGCAGTTCTTC. This encodes CASRVSGSPSYNEQFF.

This chain uses TRBV6-4 with TRBJ2-7; D possibly corresponds to TRBD2 (5 bases). Trimming pared 0 bases from V and 0 bases from J, leaving 6 bases between. The germline gives CDR1 MRHNA, CDR2 SNTAGT. This CDR3 contains 14 residues. The CDR3, as DNA: TGTGCCAGCAGTGACTCTAGCGACTCCTACGAGCAGTACTTC. Translating it yields CASSDSSDSYEQYF.

This clone has more than one count but fewer than ten. This chain joins TRBV9 and TRBJ1-2; D unresolved. CDR3 length: 15 residues. The germline V and J ends were trimmed by 0 bases and 0 bases, with 9 bases remaining between them. Germline assignment: CDR1 SGDLS and CDR2 YYNGEE. The CDR3 loop reads CASSVGTEANYGYTF. DNA for the CDR3: TGTGCCAGCAGCGTAGGTACGGAGGCTAACTATGGCTACACCTTC. Looking up the rest from reference TRBV9 and TRBJ1-2 gives the full variable domain: DSGVTQTPKHLITATGQRVTLRCSPRSGDLSVYWYQQSLDQGLQFLIQYYNGEERAKGNILERFSAQQFPDLHSELNLSSLELGDSALYFCASSVGTEANYGYTFGSGTRLTVV.

The V and J genes are TRBV28 and TRBJ2-1; 8 positions agree with TRBD1. The junction had 5 bases not matched to a gene; V was cut back by 3 bases and J by 7 bases. The CDR3 consists of 14 residues. From germline, CDR1 is MDHEN and CDR2 SYDVKM. The CDR3 DNA follows: TGTGCCAGCAGTTTTGGGCAGGGGGCAAATGAGCAGTTCTTC. It codes for CASSFGQGANEQFF.

V is TRBV30 and J is TRBJ2-2, with 9 bases fitting TRBD2. Germline V gene lookup returns CDR1 GTSNPN and CDR2 SVGIG (reference sequence). This CDR3 is built from 14 residues. V shed 2 bases, J shed 6 bases, and the junction held 4 bases outside the gene matches. Written as DNA, the CDR3 is TGTGCCTGGAGTCTGGGACTAGCATCCGGGGAGCTGTTTTTT. Its protein product is CAWSLGLASGELFF. The full variable domain, with the rest looked up from reference TRBV30 and TRBJ2-2, is SQTIHQWPATLVQPVGSPLSLECTVEGTSNPNLYWYRQAAGRGLQLLFYSVGIGQISSEVPQNLSASRPQDRQFILSSKKLLLSDSGFYLCAWSLGLASGELFFGEGSRLTVL.

This clone was counted a single time. The chain recombines TRBV5-1 with TRBJ2-7; no reliable D call. The germline gives CDR1 SGHRS, CDR2 YFSETQ. V was pared by 0 bases and J by 5 bases, with 9 bases between. The CDR3 covers 13 residues. CDR3 sequence (DNA): TGCGCCAGCAGCTTGGGAGGTTATGACGAGCAGTACTTC. It encodes CASSLGGYDEQYF.

The chain has TRBV7-9 and TRBJ2-6, with D possibly TRBD1 on 6 matching bases. V was shortened by 6 bases and J by 2 bases, with 14 bases between the two germline ends. CDR1 is SEHNR and CDR2 is FQNEAQ in the germline V gene (reference sequence). CDR3 length: 16 residues. Written as DNA, the CDR3 is TGTGCCAGCAGGGCTACAGGGTCGGCTGGGGCCAACGTCCTGACTTTC. Its protein is CASRATGSAGANVLTF.

V gene TRBV21-1 combines with J gene TRBJ2-5; TRBD2 reflects the table's D call only, with no check against the DNA. TRBV21-1 is flagged as a pseudogene. The CDR3 extends over 17 amino acids. In nucleotides, the CDR3 is TGTGCCAGCAGCAAAGCGCCCAACAAGCGACCCCGACAGACCCAGTACTTC. Amino acid sequence: CASSKAPNKRPRQTQYF.

This CDR3 is CATSGGLNTEAFF. Here the CDR3 DNA reads TGTGCCACCAGTGGAGGCTTGAACACTGAAGCTTTCTTT. This chain links TRBV24-1 with TRBJ1-1; no firm D call. V was cut by 5 bases and J by 0 bases, with 6 bases left in between. Germline V lookup: CDR1 KGHDR, CDR2 SFDVKD. There are 13 residues in the CDR3.